Below, one TCR beta chain is given with its context. The germline V gene encodes CDR1 DFQATT and CDR2 SNEGSKA (reference sequence). The V end lost 6 bases, the J end lost 6 bases, and 8 bases lay between the germline ends. The CDR3 sequence is 11 residues long. This entry is derived from a study of cytomegalovirus exposure and HLA in healthy donors. PCR amplification relied on 60 Vbeta primers (plus 13 Jbeta primers). Clones were read by immunoSEQ multiplex PCR, and TCRdb kept only the in-frame ones, dropping some. Of about 140,000 clones listed, approximately 79% are singletons. The clonotype was recovered from a woman in her twenties or thirties in good health and CMV-seronegative. This rearrangement joins TRBV20-1 to TRBJ2-2; the D is unclear. Sequencing used PBMCs. Here the CDR3 DNA reads TGCAGTGCGACTCGTCCCGGGGAGCTGTTTTTT. Translated: CSATRPGELFF.